This T cell receptor beta chain was identified in a study of T cells after yellow fever vaccination. Study at large: Preparing low-cell-number fractions relied on SMART-Seq v4 Ultra Low Input.

TCRdb redid the calling of the 5' RACE reads with MiXCR, one entry per CDR3 protein. The sample has some 350,000 distinct CDR3 sequences; roughly 4.3% are singletons. V shed 6 bases and J 4 bases; nucleotides not matched to a gene: 5. The CDR3 is 15 residues long. This clonotype was observed a few times. Source: PBMCs, taken 5 days after the yellow fever booster vaccination. This sequence joins TRBV12-3 or TRBV12-4 and TRBJ2-3; the match to TRBD2 covers 12 bases. This TCR was sampled from a man in his late teens or twenties who received the YFV17D yellow fever vaccine. Written as DNA, the CDR3 is TGTGCCAGCAGATTTCTAGCGGGGGGGCCAGATACGCAGTATTTT. This codes for CASRFLAGGPDTQYF.